This TCR beta chain was recovered during a study of T cells after yellow fever vaccination. Study findings and constraints: There was a small share of clonotypes that showed up in both the CD4 and CD8 compartments. Among primary-vaccination clones, most reappeared after the booster, at approximately 96% for CD4 and roughly 90% for CD8.

The CDR3 contains 15 residues. After removal of 0 bases from V and 5 bases from J, the junction contained 5 bases not matched to a gene. Germline CDR1 is MGHRA and CDR2 is YSYEKL. For TCR, cDNA came from 5'RACE template switching, which added a universal primer site and UMIs. TCRdb processed the 5' RACE reads anew with MiXCR; each CDR3 protein has one entry. Of some 160,000 distinct CDR3 sequences listed, approximately 10% are singletons. This clonotype was observed a handful of times. What it binds is unknown. The receptor was isolated from a man younger than 35 who received the YFV17D yellow fever vaccine. Source: CD8+ T cells sorted from PBMCs, taken 45 days after the yellow fever booster vaccination. The rearrangement uses TRBV4-1 and TRBJ2-5; 8 nucleotides agree with TRBD1. CDR3 sequence: CASSQDQGAFETQYF. The CDR3, as DNA: TGCGCCAGCAGCCAAGATCAGGGGGCGTTCGAGACCCAGTACTTC.